Following are 5 T cell receptor beta chains from one sample sequenced in a study of blood T cell repertoires in COVID-19. TCRdb's copy holds only in-frame clones and misses some; the assay was immunoSEQ multiplex PCR. The sample has 300,000 to 350,000 clones; over 75% are singletons. The sequencing sample was made of PBMCs or T cells enriched from blood (not recorded which). Receptors were obtained from a woman aged 25 to 45 who had recovered from COVID-19.

The chain carries TRBV20-1 and TRBJ1-1; D is perhaps TRBD1 (5 bases). V was shortened by 2 bases and J by 10 bases, with 11 bases between the two germline ends. The CDR3 runs to 11 residues. Germline V gives CDR1 DFQATT, CDR2 SNEGSKA (reference sequence). Written as DNA, the CDR3 is TGCAGTGCTAGATCACCAGGGCCAGCTTTCTTT. Protein: CSARSPGPAFF.

The chain uses TRBV6-2 or TRBV6-3 and TRBJ2-7; tentative D call: TRBD1 (5 bases). CDR3 length equals 15 residues. V was trimmed by 6 bases and J by 2 bases, leaving 17 bases between them. Per germline, CDR1 MNHEY and CDR2 SVGEGT. CDR3 loop: CASSPGLLGAYEQYF. The CDR3 DNA sequence: TGTGCCAGCAGCCCCGGTTTGTTAGGGGCCTACGAGCAGTACTTC.

Only one count was recorded for this clone. For the CDR3, the DNA is TGCAGCGTTGAAGATCGAAACAGGGGATCTGAAGCTTTCTTT. This codes for CSVEDRNRGSEAFF. The chain uses TRBV29-1 and TRBJ1-1; 7 nucleotides agree with TRBD1. CDR1 is SQVTM and CDR2 is ANQGSEA in the germline V gene. The CDR3 length is 14 residues. Trimming removed 0 bases from V and 6 bases from J; junction bases left unmatched: 7.

This clone was observed a single time. The chain has TRBV19 and TRBJ1-2; D unresolved. The CDR3 is 15 residues long. Germline V lookup: CDR1 LNHDA, CDR2 SQIVND (reference sequence). With 0 bases removed from V and 6 bases from J, the gap between germline ends came to 14 bases. The chain's CDR3 is CASSIDERVWDGYTF. CDR3 DNA: TGTGCCAGTAGTATAGACGAACGGGTCTGGGATGGCTACACCTTC.

The chain carries TRBV7-2 and TRBJ2-5, with a possible D match to TRBD2 (6 bases). The germline CDR1 and CDR2 sequences are SGHTA and FQGNSA. This CDR3 comprises 16 residues. Between the trimmed V and J ends, which lost 4 bases and 1 base, there was a span of 16 bases. DNA of the CDR3: TGTGCCAGCAGCTCATCCAAACTAGCCTCCCAAGAGACCCAGTACTTC. It is translated as CASSSSKLASQETQYF.